The entry below describes one T cell receptor beta chain. The sample originates from a study of sequential checkpoint blockade in melanoma. Treatment reported: randomized to nivolumab then ipilimumab (arm A) or the reverse (arm B). Sequencing used immunoSEQ multiplex PCR; TCRdb keeps in-frame clones, though not all of them. This repertoire shows fewer than 4,500 clones, about 18% found once; its top ten account for roughly 14%. The V segment lost 5 bases and the J segment 5 bases; nucleotides outside the gene matches: 7. This CDR3 is 14 amino acids long. Germline V gene data show CDR1 as SGDLS and CDR2 as YYNGEE.

Sequenced material: tumor tissue (inferred from file names), taken from a patient given nivolumab and ipilimumab in sequence. The V gene is TRBV9, the J gene TRBJ1-5; 7 bases agree with TRBD1. The receptor was isolated from a human donor with melanoma. Written as DNA, the CDR3 is TGTGCCAGCAGTGAAAGGACAGGACATCAGCCCCAGCATTTT. Residues: CASSERTGHQPQHF.